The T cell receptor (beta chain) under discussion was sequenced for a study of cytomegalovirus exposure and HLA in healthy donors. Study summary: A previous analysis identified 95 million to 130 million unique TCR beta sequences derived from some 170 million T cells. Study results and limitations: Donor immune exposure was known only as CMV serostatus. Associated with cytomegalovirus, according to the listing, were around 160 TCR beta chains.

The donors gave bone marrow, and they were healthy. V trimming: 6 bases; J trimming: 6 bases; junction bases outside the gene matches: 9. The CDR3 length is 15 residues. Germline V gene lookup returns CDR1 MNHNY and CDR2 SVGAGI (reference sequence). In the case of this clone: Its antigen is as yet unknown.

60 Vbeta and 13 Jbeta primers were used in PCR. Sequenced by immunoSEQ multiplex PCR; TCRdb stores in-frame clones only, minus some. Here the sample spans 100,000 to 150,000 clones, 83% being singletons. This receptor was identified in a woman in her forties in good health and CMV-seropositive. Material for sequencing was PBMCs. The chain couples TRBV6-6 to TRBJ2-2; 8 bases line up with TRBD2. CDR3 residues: CASRPAGESPGELFF. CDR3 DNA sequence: TGTGCCAGCAGACCAGCGGGAGAGAGTCCCGGGGAGCTGTTTTTT.